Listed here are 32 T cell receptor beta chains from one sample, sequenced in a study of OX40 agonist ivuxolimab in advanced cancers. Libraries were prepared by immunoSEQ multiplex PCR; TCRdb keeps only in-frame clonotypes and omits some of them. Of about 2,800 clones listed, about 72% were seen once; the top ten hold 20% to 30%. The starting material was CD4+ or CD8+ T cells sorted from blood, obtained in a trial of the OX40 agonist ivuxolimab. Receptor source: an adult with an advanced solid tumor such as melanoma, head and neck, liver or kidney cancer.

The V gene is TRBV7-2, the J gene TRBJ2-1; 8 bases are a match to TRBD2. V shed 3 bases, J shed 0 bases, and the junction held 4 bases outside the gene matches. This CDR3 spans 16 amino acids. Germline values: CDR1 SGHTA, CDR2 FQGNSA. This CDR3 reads CASSFDSGASYNEQFF. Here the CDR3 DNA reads TGTGCCAGCAGCTTCGATAGCGGGGCCTCCTACAATGAGCAGTTCTTC.

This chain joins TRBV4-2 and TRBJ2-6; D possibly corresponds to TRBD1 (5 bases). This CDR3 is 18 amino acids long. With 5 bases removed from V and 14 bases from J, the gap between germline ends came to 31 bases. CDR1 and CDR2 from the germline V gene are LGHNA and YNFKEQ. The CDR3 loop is CASSAGNKGYKSGQLLTF. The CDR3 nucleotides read TGTGCCAGCAGCGCAGGGAACAAAGGTTACAAGTCGGGCCAACTCCTGACTTTC.

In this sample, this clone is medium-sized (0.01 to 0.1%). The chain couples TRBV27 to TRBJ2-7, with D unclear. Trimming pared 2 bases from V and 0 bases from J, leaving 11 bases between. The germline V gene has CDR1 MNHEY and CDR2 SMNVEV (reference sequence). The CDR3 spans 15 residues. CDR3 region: CASSLLGPGSYEQYF. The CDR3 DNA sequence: TGTGCCAGCAGTTTACTCGGACCGGGCTCCTACGAGCAGTACTTC.

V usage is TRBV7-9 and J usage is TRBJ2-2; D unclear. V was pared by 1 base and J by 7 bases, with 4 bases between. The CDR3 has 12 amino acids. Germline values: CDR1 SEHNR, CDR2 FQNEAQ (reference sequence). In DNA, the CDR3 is TGTGCCAGCAGCTTAGACGGCGGGGAGCTGTTTTTT. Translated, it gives CASSLDGGELFF.

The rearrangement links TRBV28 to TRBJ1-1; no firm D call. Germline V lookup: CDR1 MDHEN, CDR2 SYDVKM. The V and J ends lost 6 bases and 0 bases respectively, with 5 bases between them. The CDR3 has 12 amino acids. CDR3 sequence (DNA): TGTGCCAGCAGGGTGATGAACACTGAAGCTTTCTTT. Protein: CASRVMNTEAFF.

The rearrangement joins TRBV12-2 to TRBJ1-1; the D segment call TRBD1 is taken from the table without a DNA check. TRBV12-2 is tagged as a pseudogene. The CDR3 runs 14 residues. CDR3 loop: CASRLEQGKTEAFF. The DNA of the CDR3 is TGTGCAAGTCGCTTAGAACAGGGGAAAACTGAAGCTTTCTTT.

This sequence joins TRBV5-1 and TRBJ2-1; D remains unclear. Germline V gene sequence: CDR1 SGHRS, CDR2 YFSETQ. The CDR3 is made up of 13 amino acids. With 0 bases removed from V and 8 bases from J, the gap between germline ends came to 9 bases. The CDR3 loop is CASSLGRSDEQFF. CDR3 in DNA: TGCGCCAGCAGCTTGGGCAGGTCCGATGAGCAGTTCTTC.

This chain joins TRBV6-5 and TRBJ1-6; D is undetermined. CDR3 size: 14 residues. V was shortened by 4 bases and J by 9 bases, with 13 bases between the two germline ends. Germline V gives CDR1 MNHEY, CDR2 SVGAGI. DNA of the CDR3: TGTGCCAGCAGTTCCGGCCTAGAGGGTTCACCCCTCCACTTT. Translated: CASSSGLEGSPLHF.

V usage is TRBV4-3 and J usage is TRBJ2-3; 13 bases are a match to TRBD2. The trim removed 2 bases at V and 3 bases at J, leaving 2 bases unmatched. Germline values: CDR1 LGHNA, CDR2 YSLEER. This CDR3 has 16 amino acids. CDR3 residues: CASSQQLAGGTDTQYF. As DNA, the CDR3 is TGCGCCAGCAGCCAACAACTAGCGGGAGGGACAGATACGCAGTATTTT.

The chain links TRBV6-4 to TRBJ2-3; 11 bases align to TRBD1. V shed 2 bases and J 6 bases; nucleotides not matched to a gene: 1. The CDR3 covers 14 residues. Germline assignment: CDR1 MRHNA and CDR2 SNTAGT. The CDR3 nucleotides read TGTGCCAGCAGTGACGGGACAGGGGGGGATACGCAGTATTTT. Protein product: CASSDGTGGDTQYF.

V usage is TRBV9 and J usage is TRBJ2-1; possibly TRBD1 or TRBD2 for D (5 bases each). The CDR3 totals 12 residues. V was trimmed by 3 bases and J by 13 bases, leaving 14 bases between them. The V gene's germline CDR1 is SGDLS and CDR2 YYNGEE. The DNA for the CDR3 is TGTGCCAGCAGCGCCCTAGGGACGAAACAGTTCTTC. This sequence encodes CASSALGTKQFF.

CDR3 coding DNA: TGTGCCAGCAGTTTATCGGGGACACCCTCCTACGAGCAGTACTTC. Translation: CASSLSGTPSYEQYF. This sequence joins TRBV27 and TRBJ2-7; perhaps TRBD1 as D (6 bases). The germline V gene encodes CDR1 MNHEY and CDR2 SMNVEV (reference sequence). Trimming stripped 0 bases from V and 0 bases from J, with 9 bases between. The CDR3 is 15 residues long.

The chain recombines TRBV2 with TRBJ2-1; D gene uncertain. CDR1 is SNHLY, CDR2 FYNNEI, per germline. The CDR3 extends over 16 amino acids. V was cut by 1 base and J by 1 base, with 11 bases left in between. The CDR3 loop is CASSEGRLTSYNEQFF. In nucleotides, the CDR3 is TGTGCCAGCAGTGAAGGCAGGTTGACGTCCTACAATGAGCAGTTCTTC.

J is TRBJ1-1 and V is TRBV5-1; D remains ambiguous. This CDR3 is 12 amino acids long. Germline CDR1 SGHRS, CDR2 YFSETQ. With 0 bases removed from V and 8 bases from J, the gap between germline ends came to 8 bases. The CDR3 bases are TGCGCCAGCAGCTTGGGAGGCAGGGAAGCTTTCTTT. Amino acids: CASSLGGREAFF.

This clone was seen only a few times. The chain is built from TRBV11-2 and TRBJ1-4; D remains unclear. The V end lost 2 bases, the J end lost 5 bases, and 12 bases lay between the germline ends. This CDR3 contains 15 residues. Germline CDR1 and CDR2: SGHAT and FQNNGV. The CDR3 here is CASSLSYSKNEKLFF. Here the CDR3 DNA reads TGTGCCAGCAGCTTATCCTACAGTAAGAATGAAAAACTGTTTTTT. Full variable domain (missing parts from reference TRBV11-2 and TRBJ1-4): EAGVAQSPRYKIIEKRQSVAFWCNPISGHATLYWYQQILGQGPKLLIQFQNNGVVDDSQLPKDRFSAERLKGVDSTLKIQPAKLEDSAVYLCASSLSYSKNEKLFFGSGTQLSVL.

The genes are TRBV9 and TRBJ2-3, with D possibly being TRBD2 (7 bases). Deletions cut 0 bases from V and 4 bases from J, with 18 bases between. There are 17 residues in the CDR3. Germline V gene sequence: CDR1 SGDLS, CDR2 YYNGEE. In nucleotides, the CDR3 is TGTGCCAGCAGCGTAGGGGGCGGGGGCCGAGGGGCAGATACGCAGTATTTT. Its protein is CASSVGGGGRGADTQYF.

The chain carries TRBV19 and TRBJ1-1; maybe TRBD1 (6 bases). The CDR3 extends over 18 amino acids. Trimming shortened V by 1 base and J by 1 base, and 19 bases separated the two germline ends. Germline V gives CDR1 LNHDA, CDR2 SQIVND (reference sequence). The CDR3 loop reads CASSIGTGTRLGNTEAFF. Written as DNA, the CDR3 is TGTGCCAGTAGTATAGGTACCGGGACAAGGCTTGGGAACACTGAAGCTTTCTTT.

CDR3 sequence: CASSPKGLEETQYF. CDR3 nucleotide sequence: TGTGCCAGCAGCCCGAAGGGACTAGAAGAGACCCAGTACTTC. J is TRBJ2-5 and V is TRBV9, with 8 bases that match TRBD2. Germline assignment: CDR1 SGDLS and CDR2 YYNGEE. The CDR3 loop spans 14 amino acids. Trimming cost V 4 bases and J 3 bases; bases outside gene matches: 5.

The CDR3 protein is CASSVEWAGYGYTF. DNA of the CDR3: TGTGCCAGCAGCGTAGAATGGGCAGGATATGGCTACACCTTC. The V gene is TRBV9, the J gene TRBJ1-2, with unresolved D. Germline CDR1 and CDR2: SGDLS and YYNGEE. The CDR3 length is 14 residues. V lost 0 bases, J lost 5 bases, and 11 bases lay in between. Full variable domain (missing parts from reference TRBV9 and TRBJ1-2): DSGVTQTPKHLITATGQRVTLRCSPRSGDLSVYWYQQSLDQGLQFLIQYYNGEERAKGNILERFSAQQFPDLHSELNLSSLELGDSALYFCASSVEWAGYGYTFGSGTRLTVV.

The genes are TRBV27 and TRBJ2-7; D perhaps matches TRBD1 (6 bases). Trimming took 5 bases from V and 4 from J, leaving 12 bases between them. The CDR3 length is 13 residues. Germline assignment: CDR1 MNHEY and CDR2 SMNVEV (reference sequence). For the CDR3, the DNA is TGTGCCAGCAGTCAGGGGACACCTTACGAGCAGTACTTC. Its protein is CASSQGTPYEQYF.

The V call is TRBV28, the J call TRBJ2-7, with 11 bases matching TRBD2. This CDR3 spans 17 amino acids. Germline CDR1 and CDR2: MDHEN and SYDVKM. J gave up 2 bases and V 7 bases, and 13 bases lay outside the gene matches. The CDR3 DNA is TGTGCCAGCACACAACGGGAAATAGCGGGAGGGCCCTACGAGCAGTACTTC. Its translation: CASTQREIAGGPYEQYF.

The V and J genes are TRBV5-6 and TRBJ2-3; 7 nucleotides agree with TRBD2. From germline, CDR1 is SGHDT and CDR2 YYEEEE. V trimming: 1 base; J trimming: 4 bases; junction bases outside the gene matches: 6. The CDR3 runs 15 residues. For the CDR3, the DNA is TGTGCCAGCAGCTTGCCCAGCGGGATGCCAGATACGCAGTATTTT. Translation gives CASSLPSGMPDTQYF.

Written as DNA, the CDR3 is TGTGCCAGCAGTTCGGGACATTCAGGGGCCAACGTCCTGACTTTC. This translates into CASSSGHSGANVLTF. The chain carries TRBV28 and TRBJ2-6; TRBD1 might be the D (6 bases). Per germline, CDR1 MDHEN and CDR2 SYDVKM. V was pared by 4 bases and J by 4 bases, with 11 bases between. The CDR3 extends over 15 amino acids.

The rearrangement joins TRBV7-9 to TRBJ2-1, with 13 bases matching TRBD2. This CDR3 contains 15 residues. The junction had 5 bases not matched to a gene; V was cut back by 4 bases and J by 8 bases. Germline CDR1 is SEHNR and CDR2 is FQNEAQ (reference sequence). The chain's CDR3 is CASSSWTSGSYEQFF. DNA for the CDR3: TGTGCCAGCAGCTCCTGGACTAGCGGGAGCTATGAGCAGTTCTTC.

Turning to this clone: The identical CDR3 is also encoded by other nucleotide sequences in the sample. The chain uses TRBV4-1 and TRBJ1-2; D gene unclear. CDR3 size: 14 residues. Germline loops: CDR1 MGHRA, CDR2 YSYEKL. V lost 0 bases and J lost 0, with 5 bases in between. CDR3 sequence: CASSQESPNYGYTF. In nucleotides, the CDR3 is TGCGCCAGCAGCCAAGAGAGTCCTAACTATGGCTACACCTTC.

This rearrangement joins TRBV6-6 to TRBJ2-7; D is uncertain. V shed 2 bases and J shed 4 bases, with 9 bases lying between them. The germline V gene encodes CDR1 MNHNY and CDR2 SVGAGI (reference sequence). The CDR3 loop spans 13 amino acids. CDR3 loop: CASSYPPEYEQYF. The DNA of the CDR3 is TGTGCCAGCAGTTACCCCCCCGAGTACGAGCAGTACTTC.

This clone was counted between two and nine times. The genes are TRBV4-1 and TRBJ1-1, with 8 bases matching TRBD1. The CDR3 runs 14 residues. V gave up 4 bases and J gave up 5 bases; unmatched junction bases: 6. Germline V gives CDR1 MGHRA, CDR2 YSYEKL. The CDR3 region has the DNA TGCGCCAGCAGCCCAGGACAGGGTCTGACTGAAGCTTTCTTT. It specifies CASSPGQGLTEAFF.

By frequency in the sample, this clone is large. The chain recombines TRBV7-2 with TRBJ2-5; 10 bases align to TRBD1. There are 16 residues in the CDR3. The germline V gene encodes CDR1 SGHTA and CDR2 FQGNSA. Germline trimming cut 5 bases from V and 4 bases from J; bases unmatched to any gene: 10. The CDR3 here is CASSPTSGTGAETQYF. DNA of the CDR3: TGTGCCAGCAGCCCGACCTCCGGGACAGGGGCAGAGACCCAGTACTTC.

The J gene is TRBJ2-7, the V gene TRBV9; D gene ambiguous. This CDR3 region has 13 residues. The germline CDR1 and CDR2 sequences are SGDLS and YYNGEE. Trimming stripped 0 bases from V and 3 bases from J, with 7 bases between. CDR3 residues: CASSVVEGYEQYF. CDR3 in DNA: TGTGCCAGCAGCGTAGTGGAAGGCTACGAGCAGTACTTC.

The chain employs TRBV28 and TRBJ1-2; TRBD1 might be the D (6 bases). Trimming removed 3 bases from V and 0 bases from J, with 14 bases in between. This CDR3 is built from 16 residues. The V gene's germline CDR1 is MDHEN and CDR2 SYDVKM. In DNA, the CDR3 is TGTGCCAGCAGTTTCACCGGGACATCAGCTAACTATGGCTACACCTTC. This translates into CASSFTGTSANYGYTF.

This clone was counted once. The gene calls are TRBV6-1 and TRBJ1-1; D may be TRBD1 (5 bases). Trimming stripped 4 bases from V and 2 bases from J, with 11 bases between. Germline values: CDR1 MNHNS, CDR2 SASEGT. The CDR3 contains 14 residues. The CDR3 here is CASSARDGNTEAFF. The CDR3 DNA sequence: TGTGCCAGCAGTGCTAGGGACGGAAACACTGAAGCTTTCTTT.

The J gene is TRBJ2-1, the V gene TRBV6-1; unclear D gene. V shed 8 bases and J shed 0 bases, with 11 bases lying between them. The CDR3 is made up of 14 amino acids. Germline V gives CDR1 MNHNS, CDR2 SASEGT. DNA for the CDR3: TGTGCCAGCGGCAGCGACCCCTCCTACAATGAGCAGTTCTTC. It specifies CASGSDPSYNEQFF.